These 22 T cell receptor beta chains share one sample of origin, sequenced in a study of T cell clonality in common variable immunodeficiency. Only in-frame clones appear in the TCRdb table, and some are missing; sequencing was by immunoSEQ multiplex PCR. The sample was found to contain under 50,000 clones, and every one recurs. The sample taken for sequencing was peripheral blood mononuclear cells. The source is a person aged 18-70 years in good health.

This clone occurred many times. The CDR3 goes on 3 residues after the read ends, and that part is filled in from the germline J gene. The V gene is TRBV11-2, the J gene TRBJ2-7; D remains ambiguous. CDR3 length: 11 residues. Germline CDR1 and CDR2: SGHAT and FQNNGV. Trimming took 5 bases from V and 6 from J, leaving 8 bases between them. Partial CDR3 DNA: TGTGCCAGCAGCCCCAACTTCGAG. This encodes CASSPNFE. The entire CDR3 reads CASSPNFEQYF.

This clone showed up many times. The read gets to within 3 residues of the CDR3 end, and the germline J gene fills in the rest. The rearrangement joins TRBV10-2 to TRBJ2-3; D unclear. The CDR3 has 12 residues. Germline CDR1 and CDR2: WSHSY and SAAADI. Trimming took off 5 bases at V and 6 bases at J, with 9 bases between the two ends. CDR3 DNA (partial): TGCGCCAGCAGTCCCGAACAGGATACG. Its translation is CASSPEQDT. The entire CDR3 reads CASSPEQDTQYF.

This clone was observed many times. The CDR3 end lies 3 residues beyond the end of the read and is filled in from the germline J gene. The rearrangement links TRBV11-2 to TRBJ2-3; 7 bases align to TRBD1. This CDR3 is built from 15 residues. V shed 5 bases, J shed 2 bases, and the junction held 7 bases outside the gene matches. The V gene's germline CDR1 is SGHAT and CDR2 FQNNGV. CDR3 DNA (partial): TGTGCCAGCAGCACCGGGACAGCCCACACAGATACG. The encoded protein is CASSTGTAHTDT. From start to end, the CDR3 is CASSTGTAHTDTQYF.

This clone was counted ten times or more. The read terminates 3 residues ahead of where the CDR3 ends, so the germline J gene completes it. The gene calls are TRBV12-3 or TRBV12-4 and TRBJ2-5, with 10 bases matching TRBD2. V trimming: 6 bases; J trimming: 4 bases; junction bases outside the gene matches: 11. The CDR3 is 16 amino acids. The CDR3 DNA, read in part, is TGTGCCAGCAGGGCCTCGGGACTAGCGCCGGGAGAGACC. It specifies CASRASGLAPGET. In full, the CDR3 reads CASRASGLAPGETQYF.

This clone was seen many times. Read sequence stops 3 residues before the CDR3 end, and the germline J gene provides the missing end. The rearrangement uses TRBV20-1 and TRBJ1-6; D is undetermined. Trimming pared 5 bases from V and 6 bases from J, leaving 14 bases between. The CDR3 length is 14 residues. CDR1 is DFQATT and CDR2 is SNEGSKA in the germline V gene (reference sequence). Incomplete CDR3 DNA: TGCAGTGCTGCCGGGTCCCCCGCTAATTCACCC. Protein product: CSAAGSPANSP. The entire CDR3 reads CSAAGSPANSPLHF.

In this sample, this clone turned up many times. The CDR3 spells CATTDRNEFNEQFF. CDR3 DNA (partial): TGTGCCACTACGGACAGGAATGAATTCAATGAG. The rearrangement links TRBV6-2 or TRBV6-3 to TRBJ2-1; 7 bases are a match to TRBD1. The read comes to an end 3 residues before the CDR3 does, leaving the germline J gene to fill in the end. Germline V gene lookup returns CDR1 MNHEY and CDR2 SVGEGT. V was clipped by 10 bases and J by 6 bases; unmatched bases: 12. The CDR3 loop spans 14 amino acids.

This clone has a count of ten or more. CDR3 bases read: TGCGCCAGCAGCTTGGTCTCCGGGACAGGGGGGGGCGAG. This codes for CASSLVSGTGGGE. The entire CDR3 protein reads CASSLVSGTGGGEQYF. The chain recombines TRBV5-1 with TRBJ2-7, with 11 bases matching TRBD1. Read coverage stops 3 residues before the CDR3 terminus; the germline J gene supplies the remainder. V lost 0 bases, J lost 6 bases, and 8 bases stayed unmatched. Germline V gene lookup returns CDR1 SGHRS and CDR2 YFSETQ. The CDR3 has 16 amino acids.

This clone has at least ten counts. The read finishes 3 residues shy of the CDR3 end, and the germline J gene is used to complete it. The rearrangement uses TRBV7-9 and TRBJ1-5; TRBD1 agrees at 7 bases. V dropped 5 bases and J dropped 6; count of bases not matched to a gene: 7. The CDR3 contains 14 residues. Germline lookup yields CDR1 SEHNR and CDR2 FQNEAQ (reference sequence). The CDR3 loop reads CASSPTGVAQPQHF. CDR3 DNA (partial): TGTGCCAGCAGCCCAACAGGGGTGGCTCAGCCC.

This clone was picked up many times. The read halts 3 residues ahead of the CDR3 end, with the missing end drawn from the germline J gene. This rearrangement joins TRBV7-2 to TRBJ2-2, with 12 bases matching TRBD2. J was trimmed by 8 bases and V by 5 bases; bases with no gene match: 3. CDR1 is SGHTA, CDR2 FQGNSA, per germline. The CDR3 extends over 14 amino acids. The CDR3 DNA, read in part, is TGTGCCAGCAGCCCGACTAGCGGGGGTGGGGAG. Encoded protein: CASSPTSGGGE. The entire CDR3 is CASSPTSGGGELFF. The whole variable domain, remainder taken from reference TRBV7-2 and TRBJ2-2, is GAGVSQSPSNKVTEKGKDVELRCDPISGHTALYWYRQSLGQGLEFLIYFQGNSAPDKSGLPSDRFSAERTGGSVSTLTIQRTQQEDSAVYLCASSPTSGGGELFFGEGSRLTVL.

This clone was detected many times. The DNA ends 3 residues before the CDR3 does, and the rest of the CDR3 is filled in from the germline J gene. The chain carries TRBV5-1 and TRBJ1-2; tentatively, D is TRBD1 (6 bases). The V and J ends lost 1 base and 1 base respectively, with 11 bases between them. The CDR3 has 15 residues. The germline CDR1 and CDR2 sequences are SGHRS and YFSETQ. This CDR3 is CASSLIGGFNYGYTF. The part of the CDR3 DNA that was read is TGCGCCAGCAGCTTGATTGGGGGCTTTAACTATGGC. Supplemented by reference TRBV5-1 and TRBJ1-2, the full variable domain reads KAGVTQTPRYLIKTRGQQVTLSCSPISGHRSVSWYQQTPGQGLQFLFEYFSETQRNKGNFPGRFSGRQFSNSRSEMNVSTLELGDSALYLCASSLIGGFNYGYTFGSGTRLTVV.

At least ten counts were recorded for this clone. CDR3 DNA (partial): TGTGCCAGCAGTACAGGGGACTCCTATAATTCACCC. Protein: CASSTGDSYNSP. The entire CDR3 protein reads CASSTGDSYNSPLHF. The chain is built from TRBV7-2 and TRBJ1-6; 7 bases are a match to TRBD1. The CDR3 end lies 3 residues beyond the end of the read and is filled in from the germline J gene. V was clipped by 6 bases and J by 0 bases; unmatched bases: 2. Germline CDR1 SGHTA, CDR2 FQGNSA. This CDR3 has 15 residues.

This clone was recorded many times. The CDR3 extends 3 residues past the end of the read, so its final part is completed from the germline J gene. The chain couples TRBV10-3 to TRBJ1-1; 9 bases line up with TRBD1. The CDR3 is 14 residues long. Germline loops: CDR1 ENHRY, CDR2 SYGVKD. With V trimmed by 0 bases and J by 5 bases, 1 base remained unmatched. CDR3 region: CAISESGTGTEAFF. The sequenced part of the CDR3 DNA is TGTGCCATCAGTGAGTCCGGGACAGGGACTGAA.

This clone was counted ten times or more. From the germline J gene comes the end of the CDR3, since the read stops 3 residues before it. The chain couples TRBV19 to TRBJ1-2; D ambiguous. Germline CDR1 LNHDA, CDR2 SQIVND (reference sequence). CDR3 length: 12 amino acids. Trimming stripped 7 bases from V and 3 bases from J, with 9 bases between. The CDR3 protein is CASNPGDYGYTF. The sequenced CDR3 bases are TGTGCCAGTAACCCGGGTGACTATGGC.

In its sample, this clone was seen many times. Read data end 3 residues before the CDR3 end; the end is taken from the germline J gene. The chain combines TRBV4-2 with TRBJ2-7; 8 nucleotides agree with TRBD1. Trimming removed 4 bases from V and 0 bases from J; junction bases left unmatched: 5. The germline gives CDR1 LGHNA, CDR2 YNFKEQ. This CDR3 is built from 15 residues. CDR3 protein: CASSLGQGSSYEQYF. The CDR3 DNA, read in part, is TGTGCCAGCAGCCTAGGACAGGGTAGCTCCTACGAG.

This clone was seen ten or more times. The sequence runs out 3 residues before the end of the CDR3; the remainder is reconstructed from the germline J gene. This rearrangement joins TRBV10-3 to TRBJ1-2; 7 bases match TRBD1. CDR3 length equals 13 residues. The trim removed 4 bases at V and 2 bases at J, leaving 1 base unmatched. In germline, CDR1 is ENHRY, CDR2 SYGVKD. This CDR3 is CAISGGQNYGYTF. The CDR3 DNA, read in part, is TGTGCCATCAGTGGGGGACAGAACTATGGC.

This clone was recorded many times. The DNA ends 3 residues before the CDR3 does, and the rest of the CDR3 is filled in from the germline J gene. The rearrangement joins TRBV28 to TRBJ2-7; no definite D call. Trimming left V 5 bases short and J 3 bases short, with 5 bases between. The CDR3 extends over 11 amino acids. CDR1 MDHEN and CDR2 SYDVKM come from the germline V gene. The CDR3 bases that were read are TGTGCCAGCAGTCTAGGCTACGAG. It encodes CASSLGYE. The full CDR3 protein reads CASSLGYEQYF.

This clone was recorded many times. CDR3 DNA (partial): TGTGCCAGCAGACCTGGGACAGTTGGTGGC. Residues: CASRPGTVGG. The whole CDR3 reads CASRPGTVGGYTF. The rearrangement links TRBV2 to TRBJ1-2; 7 bases map to TRBD1. The read stops 3 residues short of the end of the CDR3; the missing end is completed from the germline J gene. The CDR3 has 13 residues. The V and J ends lost 6 bases and 7 bases, in that order; junction bases with no gene match: 8. Germline lookup yields CDR1 SNHLY and CDR2 FYNNEI.

The table lists this clone with many counts. From the germline J gene comes the end of the CDR3, since the read stops 3 residues before it. The gene calls are TRBV9 and TRBJ1-5; 9 positions agree with TRBD1. Germline CDR1 and CDR2: SGDLS and YYNGEE. This CDR3 is 15 amino acids long. V shed 4 bases, J shed 2 bases, and the junction held 4 bases outside the gene matches. The CDR3 reads CASSPGQGGNQPQHF. The CDR3 DNA, read in part, is TGTGCCAGCAGCCCGGGACAGGGAGGCAATCAGCCC. Drawing the rest from reference TRBV9 and TRBJ1-5, the complete variable domain is DSGVTQTPKHLITATGQRVTLRCSPRSGDLSVYWYQQSLDQGLQFLIQYYNGEERAKGNILERFSAQQFPDLHSELNLSSLELGDSALYFCASSPGQGGNQPQHFGDGTRLSIL.

This clone has ten or more counts. This chain's CDR3 is CASSTPVDRGHFYGYTF. CDR3 bases read: TGTGCCAGTAGTACTCCCGTCGACAGGGGGCACTTCTATGGC. The chain is built from TRBV19 and TRBJ1-2; 10 positions agree with TRBD1. The read ends 3 residues early relative to the CDR3; the germline J gene fills the gap. V lost 4 bases and J lost 4; bases outside the gene matches: 12. CDR1 is LNHDA and CDR2 is SQIVND in the germline V gene (reference sequence). The CDR3 covers 17 residues.

This clone was recorded many times. The read comes to an end 3 residues before the CDR3 does, leaving the germline J gene to fill in the end. V gene TRBV7-9 combines with J gene TRBJ1-1, with TRBD1 as a possible D gene (5 bases). Germline values: CDR1 SEHNR, CDR2 FQNEAQ (reference sequence). The CDR3 is made up of 13 amino acids. V was pared by 5 bases and J by 4 bases, with 11 bases between. The CDR3 DNA, read in part, is TGTGCCAGCAGCAGTCAGGGAGGCACTGAA. This translates into CASSSQGGTE. The whole CDR3 is CASSSQGGTEAFF.

This clone was recorded at least ten times. The CDR3 region is CASSIYRGYEQYF. The CDR3 bases that were read are TGTGCCAGTAGTATATACAGGGGGTACGAG. This chain links TRBV19 with TRBJ2-7; 8 bases fit TRBD1. Read sequence stops 3 residues before the CDR3 end, and the germline J gene provides the missing end. Germline loops: CDR1 LNHDA, CDR2 SQIVND (reference sequence). The length of the CDR3 is 13 residues. V trimming: 2 bases; J trimming: 4 bases; junction bases outside the gene matches: 1.

This clone was counted many times. From the germline J gene comes the end of the CDR3, since the read stops 3 residues before it. The genes are TRBV6-1 and TRBJ2-2, with D unclear. Germline V gives CDR1 MNHNS, CDR2 SASEGT. V was cut by 3 bases and J by 3 bases, with 5 bases left in between. This CDR3 region has 13 residues. CDR3 DNA (partial): TGTGCCAGCAGTGAGACTTACACCGGGGAG. It yields the protein CASSETYTGE. The CDR3, in full, reads CASSETYTGELFF.